This T cell receptor beta chain was profiled in a study of human T cells and chemical hapten exposure (dated by TCRdb to the early 2020s). With respect to the entire study: For sensitization, 2% DPC in acetone was applied to a roughly 2 cm by roughly 2 cm area of upper inner arm skin. Alopecia areata with under or over 50% scalp involvement, alopecia totalis and alopecia universalis were represented in the patient cohort, which was mostly female. For TCR sequencing, blood came from some 31 alopecia patients at anywhere from one to four time points (pre-sensitization, 2, 6 and 24 weeks). Patient blood was sampled pre-sensitization (week 0) and at 2, 6 and about 24 weeks after DPC sensitization. The study tracked peripheral blood TCR repertoire changes in vivo during primary and secondary sensitization to the hapten diphenylcyclopropenone (DPC) in alopecia patients. Patch testing was done on the upper back using Finn chambers containing 0.01% DPC, and results were scored after 6 days according to International Contact Dermatitis Research Group standards. Patients additionally received weekly therapeutic DPC doses to the scalp throughout the roughly 25-week study period. Libraries were pooled for sequencing, and variation in per-sample TCR yields was attributed mainly to small differences in library volumes within the pool. General study outcomes and caveats: After repeated subsampling, changes were observed in the strength of the expansion versus patch-test correlation and in the threshold at which the correlation became significant. No change with DPC sensitization was found in the number of TCRs above 1 in 1000 frequency, and no evidence of global repertoire structure alterations was found. All patients had alopecia, a presumed autoimmune disease, so their immune response might differ from that of healthy individuals. The number of PT1 expanded TCRs positively correlated with patch test score, significant at thresholds 8, 16 and 32 but not 4. Significantly more large CDR3 similarity clusters were formed by expanded TCRs than by pre-sensitization or healthy control sets, consistent with antigen-driven responses.

Receptors were amplified or captured by RACE. Sequencing was carried out with a NextSeq 500. During library preparation, unique molecular identifiers were attached to individual cDNA molecules so that TCRs could be counted quantitatively and reproducibly. Both TCR alpha and TCR beta chains were sequenced from each blood RNA sample. Per the original workflow: Samples had a median of roughly 87,000 TCRs, with a range from roughly 23,224 to 700,000. The Decombinator software suite was used to annotate V, J and CDR3 in the TCR reads. To make PS versus PT1 abundance plots, every sample was subsampled to the same number of TCRs (28,000). TCRs were defined as expanded if absent before sensitization and observed at least eight times at the 2-week time point. TCRdb reprocessing: public reads trimmed at Q25 with fastp, clones called with MiXCR, in-frame beta chains kept. Each CDR3 protein gets just one entry, which takes the most common genes and DNA from the rows behind it. These V and J calls rely on TCRdb rather than the paper's analysis. For this sample there are about 190,000 distinct CDR3 sequences; around 25% appear just once. The ten most abundant clones make up about 2.5% of the sample.

As concerns this clonotype: Its cognate antigen has yet to be identified. Base qualities are not at hand, and no much larger clone is one base apart.

The junction shows trimming of 0 bases on V and 4 bases on J, and the gene matches do not reach 3 bases of it. CDR1 and CDR2, per the germline V gene, are MNHEY and SVGAGI. Spanning cysteine to phenylalanine, the CDR3 consists of 16 amino acids. Only CDR3 DNA is held: 48 bases, read in frame from base 1. The time point label corresponds to: patch test 3, about 24 weeks after DPC sensitization. The sample's treatment or condition label, in plain terms: therapeutic diphenylcyclopropenone sensitization with weekly scalp DPC. At each patch-test visit, blood was drawn before the patch test was applied. Patients were eligible if aged 18 to 70, diagnosed with alopecia and judged suitable for DPC therapy, and pregnant patients were excluded. Unfractionated whole blood was collected in Tempus Blood RNA tubes, and total RNA was extracted from that blood.

The chain is assembled from TRBV6-5 and TRBJ2-2, with 9 middle bases fitting TRBD2. The source is a middle-aged woman with alopecia areata. Some clones in this sample may be carry-over from other donors' samples. The sample consisted of whole blood, taken in connection with sensitization to the hapten diphenylcyclopropenone (DPC). The DNA sequence reads TGTGCCAGCAGTTACTCCGGCGGGAGGGGCACCGGGGAGCTGTTTTTT. It specifies CASSYSGGRGTGELFF.